This T cell receptor (beta chain) is from a study of CD8 T cells in ankylosing spondylitis. Whole-study results and caveats: Reportedly, disease-linked clones are significantly enriched in ankylosing spondylitis patients' matched synovial fluid. Seemingly characteristic of ankylosing spondylitis blood was a TCR beta motif consisting of about 8 highly homologous variants. CD8+ cells made up the disease-linked clones, which were relatively rare in peripheral blood.

For this clonotype: Its antigen is undetermined.

Libraries for TCR beta were made by quantitative 5'-RACE with molecular barcodes. TCRdb used MiXCR to reprocess the 5' RACE reads, holding one entry per CDR3 protein. Among about 250,000 distinct CDR3 sequences listed, 15% to 20% were seen once. V lost 3 bases and J lost 7, with 9 bases in between. The CDR3 has 12 amino acids. Per the germline V gene, CDR1 is DFQATT and CDR2 is SNEGSKA (reference sequence). This TCR was sampled from a male donor with ankylosing spondylitis or in good health (not recorded which). The chain employs TRBV20-1 and TRBJ1-4, with D unclear. The sequencing sample was made of blood, either unsorted or a sorted T cell fraction (not recorded which). Here the CDR3 DNA reads TGCAGTGCTAGGGCGGATAGTGAAAAACTGTTTTTT. It translates to CSARADSEKLFF.